These 18 T cell receptor beta chains came from one sample sequenced in a study of identical twins. TCRdb re-called the 5' RACE reads with MiXCR, one entry per CDR3 protein. The top ten clones hold roughly 0.9% of a sample with about 520,000 distinct CDR3 sequences, approximately 22% of them seen once. In addition, the sample was reused for a study of T cells expressing NK-cell markers.

Input material: CD4+ T cells sorted from blood. These receptors all stem from a woman between 18 and 30 years old in good health.

There are many counts of this clonotype. The V gene is TRBV7-2, the J gene TRBJ2-3; either TRBD1 or TRBD2 may fit D (5 bases each). In germline, CDR1 is SGHTA, CDR2 FQGNSA. V was shortened by 2 bases and J by 2 bases, with 11 bases between the two germline ends. There are 15 residues in the CDR3. CDR3 amino acids: CASSLRGASTDTQYF. Written as DNA, the CDR3 is TGTGCCAGCAGCTTAAGAGGGGCCTCCACAGATACGCAGTATTTT.

This chain connects TRBV11-1 to TRBJ2-1, with D perhaps being TRBD1 or TRBD2 (6 bases each). The V end was cut by 2 bases, the J end by 1 base, with 21 bases between. Germline V gives CDR1 SGHAT, CDR2 FQDESV (reference sequence). This CDR3 is built from 19 residues. The CDR3, as DNA: TGTGCCAGCAGCTTAAGGGGGGAATTGATGACGGGATCCTACAATGAGCAGTTCTTC. It codes for CASSLRGELMTGSYNEQFF.

The V gene is TRBV7-6, the J gene TRBJ2-5; D is unresolved. CDR1 and CDR2 from the germline V gene are SGHVS and FNYEAQ. The CDR3 spans 14 residues. Trimming stripped 5 bases from V and 2 bases from J, with 12 bases between. The CDR3 DNA reads as TGTGCCAGCAGCCACCGGACGGATCAAGAGACCCAGTACTTC. Encoded protein: CASSHRTDQETQYF.

This clonotype was observed at least ten times. V is TRBV7-3 and J is TRBJ2-1; D may be TRBD2 (5 bases). Trimming removed 2 bases from V and 5 bases from J, with 10 bases in between. Germline CDR1 is SGHTA and CDR2 is FQGTGA. The CDR3 loop spans 14 amino acids. DNA of the CDR3: TGTGCCAGCAGCTTAGGCGGGCGAAACAATGAGCAGTTCTTC. Its translation is CASSLGGRNNEQFF.

This clonotype has only a few counts. This sequence joins TRBV11-2 and TRBJ2-3; TRBD2 matches at 8 bases. The J segment lost 4 bases and the V segment lost 3 bases, leaving 6 bases of the junction unmatched. Germline V CDR1 and CDR2: SGHAT, FQNNGV. This CDR3 spans 15 amino acids. CDR3 DNA: TGTGCCAGCAGCTTTGATGGCGGGAGGCCAGATACGCAGTATTTT. This codes for CASSFDGGRPDTQYF.

This chain connects TRBV11-1 to TRBJ2-2; 11 bases are shared with TRBD2. With 5 bases clipped from V and 7 bases from J, the junction kept 15 bases outside the gene matches. The germline gives CDR1 SGHAT, CDR2 FQDESV (reference sequence). CDR3 length: 18 residues. CDR3 loop: CASSQRPSGRKEFGELFF. The CDR3 DNA is TGTGCCAGCAGCCAGAGGCCTAGCGGGAGGAAGGAGTTCGGGGAGCTGTTTTTT.

The CDR3 sequence: CASSAGGTGAGDTQYF. The CDR3 DNA reads as TGCGCCAGCAGCGCGGGGGGAACGGGGGCCGGAGATACGCAGTATTTT. The chain carries TRBV5-1 and TRBJ2-3; 8 bases agree with TRBD2. Germline trimming cut 4 bases from V and 5 bases from J; bases unmatched to any gene: 12. This CDR3 region has 16 residues. Germline values: CDR1 SGHRS, CDR2 YFSETQ. The variable domain in full, with the rest retrieved from reference TRBV5-1 and TRBJ2-3, is KAGVTQTPRYLIKTRGQQVTLSCSPISGHRSVSWYQQTPGQGLQFLFEYFSETQRNKGNFPGRFSGRQFSNSRSEMNVSTLELGDSALYLCASSAGGTGAGDTQYFGPGTRLTVL.

The chain has TRBV6-1 and TRBJ1-2; D gene ambiguous. The V gene's germline CDR1 is MNHNS and CDR2 SASEGT. The CDR3 runs 14 residues. Trimming removed 4 bases from V and 8 bases from J, with 17 bases in between. The DNA of the CDR3 is TGTGCCAGCAGTGGCGAGTCAGCCGGTCGGGGCTACACCTTC. It is translated as CASSGESAGRGYTF.

This clonotype was detected a few times. V is TRBV6-1 and J is TRBJ2-2; 15 nucleotides align to TRBD2. V shed 5 bases and J 9 bases; nucleotides not matched to a gene: 7. The CDR3 runs 16 residues. The germline CDR1 and CDR2 sequences are MNHNS and SASEGT. The CDR3 DNA reads as TGTGCCAGCAGTCCTGGACTAGCGGGAGGGCGCCGGGAGCTGTTTTTT. It yields the protein CASSPGLAGGRRELFF.

The chain carries TRBV20-1 and TRBJ1-1; D call uncertain. This CDR3 comprises 14 residues. The germline CDR1 and CDR2 sequences are DFQATT and SNEGSKA (reference sequence). Trimming stripped 7 bases from V and 4 bases from J, with 19 bases between. The CDR3 is CSVKFPGSGTEAFF. Written as DNA, the CDR3 is TGCAGTGTTAAGTTCCCAGGTTCGGGCACTGAAGCTTTCTTT.

There are a few counts of this clonotype. This rearrangement joins TRBV15 to TRBJ1-5; maybe TRBD1 (5 bases). V was clipped by 5 bases and J by 7 bases, with 15 bases between them. The germline CDR1 and CDR2 sequences are LNHNV and YYDKDF (reference sequence). This CDR3 region has 14 residues. The DNA of the CDR3 is TGTGCCACCAGCGGGGGACCGCGAAACCAGCCCCAGCATTTT. The encoded protein is CATSGGPRNQPQHF.

There are a few counts of this clonotype. V usage is TRBV5-5 and J usage is TRBJ2-7, with 9 bases fitting TRBD1. CDR1 is SGHKS, CDR2 YYEKEE, per germline (reference sequence). J gave up 2 bases and V 0 bases, and 9 bases lay outside the gene matches. The CDR3 is made up of 17 amino acids. The CDR3 DNA is TGTGCCAGCAGCTTGGAGTCCAGGACAGGGGTCACCTACGAGCAGTACTTC. Its translation is CASSLESRTGVTYEQYF.

V gene TRBV20-1 combines with J gene TRBJ2-1, with 14 bases lining up with TRBD2. CDR1 DFQATT and CDR2 SNEGSKA come from the germline V gene (reference sequence). The CDR3 has 16 residues. Trimming cost V 3 bases and J 3 bases; bases outside gene matches: 4. The CDR3 DNA is TGCAGTGCTAGTGGGACTAGCGGGGGTTTCTACAATGAGCAGTTCTTC. Translating it yields CSASGTSGGFYNEQFF.

The chain recombines TRBV11-3 with TRBJ2-7; TRBD2 aligns across 12 bases. CDR1 SGHNT and CDR2 YENEEA come from the germline V gene. This CDR3 is 15 amino acids long. J gave up 7 bases and V 4 bases, and 8 bases lay outside the gene matches. The CDR3 spells CASSYGLAGLREQYF. The CDR3 DNA follows: TGTGCCAGCAGCTACGGACTAGCGGGGCTCAGAGAGCAGTACTTC.

This clonotype was observed a few times. The chain has TRBV5-6 and TRBJ2-1; 7 nucleotides line up with TRBD1. J lost 8 bases, V lost 1 base, and 6 bases had no gene match. The CDR3 extends over 14 amino acids. CDR1 SGHDT and CDR2 YYEEEE come from the germline V gene. Here the CDR3 reads CASSLRGRWDEQFF. The CDR3 nucleotides read TGTGCCAGCAGCTTGAGGGGGCGGTGGGATGAGCAGTTCTTC.

This clonotype was seen more than once but under ten times. V usage is TRBV6-1 and J usage is TRBJ2-7; 9 positions match TRBD2. V was pared by 6 bases and J by 2 bases, with 5 bases of the junction left unmatched. The CDR3 length is 14 residues. CDR1 and CDR2 (germline): MNHNS, SASEGT. The CDR3 DNA reads TGTGCCAGCAGAGGAGGCGGGGGGGCCTACGAGCAGTACTTC. The encoded protein is CASRGGGGAYEQYF.

This clonotype was seen a handful of times. The chain combines TRBV29-1 with TRBJ2-7, with TRBD2 as a possible D gene (6 bases). This CDR3 has 14 residues. Germline V gene data show CDR1 as SQVTM and CDR2 as ANQGSEA. V lost 4 bases and J 0 bases, leaving 13 bases between the germline ends. DNA of the CDR3: TGCAGCGTTGCTGGACACGGGGGCTCCTACGAGCAGTACTTC. It is translated as CSVAGHGGSYEQYF.

To note about this clonotype: A much larger clone differs from this one at a single base, so this may be a read error. The chain links TRBV11-1 to TRBJ1-1; the D is unclear. CDR3 length equals 13 residues. V was shortened by 1 base and J by 3 bases, with 6 bases between the two germline ends. CDR1 and CDR2 (germline): SGHAT, FQDESV (reference sequence). CDR3 in DNA: TGTGCCAGCAGCTTAGACGTGGACACTGAAGCTTTCTTT. Amino acids: CASSLDVDTEAFF.